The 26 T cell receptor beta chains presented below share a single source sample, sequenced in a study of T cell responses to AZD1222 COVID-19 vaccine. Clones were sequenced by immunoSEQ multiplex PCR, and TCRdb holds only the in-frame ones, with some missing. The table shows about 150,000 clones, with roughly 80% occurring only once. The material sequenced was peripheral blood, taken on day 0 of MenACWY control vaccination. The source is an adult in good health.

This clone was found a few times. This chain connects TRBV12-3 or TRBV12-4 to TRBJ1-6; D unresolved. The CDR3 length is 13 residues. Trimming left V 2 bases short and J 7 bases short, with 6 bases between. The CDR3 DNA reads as TGTGCCAGCAGTTTATCCCAGAATTCACCCCTCCACTTT. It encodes CASSLSQNSPLHF.

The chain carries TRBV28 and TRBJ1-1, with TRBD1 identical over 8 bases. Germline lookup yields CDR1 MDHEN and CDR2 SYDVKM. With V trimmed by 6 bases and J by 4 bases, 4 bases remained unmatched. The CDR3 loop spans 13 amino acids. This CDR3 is CASRQQGVTEAFF. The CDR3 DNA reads TGTGCCAGCAGGCAACAGGGGGTCACTGAAGCTTTCTTT. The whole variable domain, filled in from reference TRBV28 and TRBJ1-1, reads DVKVTQSSRYLVKRTGEKVFLECVQDMDHENMFWYRQDPGLGLRLIYFSYDVKMKEKGDIPEGYSVSREKKERFSLILESASTNQTSMYLCASRQQGVTEAFFGQGTRLTVV.

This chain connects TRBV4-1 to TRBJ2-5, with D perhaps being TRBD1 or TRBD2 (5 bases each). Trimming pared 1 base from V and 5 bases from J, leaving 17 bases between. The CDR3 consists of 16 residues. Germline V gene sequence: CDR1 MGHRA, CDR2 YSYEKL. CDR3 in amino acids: CASSQGLLGAGETQYF. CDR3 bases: TGCGCCAGCAGCCAAGGGCTATTAGGGGCGGGTGAGACCCAGTACTTC.

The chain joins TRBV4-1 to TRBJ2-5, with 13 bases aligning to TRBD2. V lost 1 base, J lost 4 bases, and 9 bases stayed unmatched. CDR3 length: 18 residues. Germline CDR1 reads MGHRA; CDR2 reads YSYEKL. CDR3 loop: CASSQVLTSGGSGETQYF. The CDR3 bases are TGCGCCAGCAGCCAAGTTCTGACTAGCGGGGGGTCTGGAGAGACCCAGTACTTC.

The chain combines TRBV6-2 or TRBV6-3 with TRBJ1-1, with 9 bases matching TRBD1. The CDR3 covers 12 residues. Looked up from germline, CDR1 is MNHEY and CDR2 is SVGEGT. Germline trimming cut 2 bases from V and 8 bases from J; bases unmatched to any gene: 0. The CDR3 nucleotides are TGTGCCAGCAGTTACGGGACAGGGGAAGCTTTCTTT. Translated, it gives CASSYGTGEAFF.

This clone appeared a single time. This CDR3 is CASSLLAGYAEAFF. CDR3 coding DNA: TGTGCCAGCAGCCTACTGGCGGGTTACGCTGAAGCTTTCTTT. The chain has TRBV5-8 and TRBJ1-1, with D uncertain. Germline V lookup: CDR1 SGHTS, CDR2 YDEGEE. V was clipped by 4 bases and J by 6 bases, with 16 bases between them. The length of the CDR3 is 14 residues. Combining the CDR3 with reference TRBV5-8 and TRBJ1-1 gives the whole variable domain EAGVTQSPTHLIKTRGQQATLRCSPISGHTSVYWYQQALGLGLQFLLWYDEGEERNRGNFPPRFSGRQFPNYSSELNVNALELEDSALYLCASSLLAGYAEAFFGQGTRLTVV.

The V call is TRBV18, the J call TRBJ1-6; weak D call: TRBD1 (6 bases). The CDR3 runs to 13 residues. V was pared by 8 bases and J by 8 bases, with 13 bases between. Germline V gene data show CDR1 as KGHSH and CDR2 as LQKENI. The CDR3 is CASATGTDSPLHF. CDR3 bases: TGTGCCAGCGCTACAGGGACGGATTCACCCCTCCACTTT.

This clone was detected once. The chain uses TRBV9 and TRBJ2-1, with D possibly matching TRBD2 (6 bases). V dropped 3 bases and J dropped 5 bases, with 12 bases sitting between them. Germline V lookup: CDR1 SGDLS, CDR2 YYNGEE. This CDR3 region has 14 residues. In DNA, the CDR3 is TGTGCCAGCAGCGCCCGCGGGGTCGACAATGAGCAGTTCTTC. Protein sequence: CASSARGVDNEQFF.

CDR3 in DNA: TGTGCCAGCAGCCAGGGCCCAGCCAATTCACCCCTCCACTTT. Protein: CASSQGPANSPLHF. The genes are TRBV3-1 (or the pseudogene TRBV3-2) and TRBJ1-6; D remains unclear. V lost 3 bases and J 7 bases, leaving 10 bases between the germline ends. This CDR3 is 14 amino acids long. Germline CDR1 and CDR2: LGHDT and YNNKEL (reference sequence).

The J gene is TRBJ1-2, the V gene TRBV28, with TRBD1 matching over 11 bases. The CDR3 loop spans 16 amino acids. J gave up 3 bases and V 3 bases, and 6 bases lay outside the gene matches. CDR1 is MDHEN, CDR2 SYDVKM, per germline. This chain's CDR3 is CASSFAGTGGHYGYTF. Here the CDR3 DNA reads TGTGCCAGCAGTTTTGCCGGGACAGGGGGTCACTATGGCTACACCTTC.

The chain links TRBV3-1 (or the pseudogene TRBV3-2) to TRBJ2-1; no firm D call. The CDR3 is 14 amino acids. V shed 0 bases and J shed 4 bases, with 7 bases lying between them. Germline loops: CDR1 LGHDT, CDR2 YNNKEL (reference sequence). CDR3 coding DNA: TGTGCCAGCAGCCAAGAAGGGTCTTACAATGAGCAGTTCTTC. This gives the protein CASSQEGSYNEQFF.

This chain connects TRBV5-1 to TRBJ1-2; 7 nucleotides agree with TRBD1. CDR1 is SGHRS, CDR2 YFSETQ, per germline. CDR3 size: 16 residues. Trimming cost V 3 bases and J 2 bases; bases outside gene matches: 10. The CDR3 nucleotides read TGCGCCAGCAGCTGGGGGACAGATTGGACGAACTATGGCTACACCTTC. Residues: CASSWGTDWTNYGYTF.

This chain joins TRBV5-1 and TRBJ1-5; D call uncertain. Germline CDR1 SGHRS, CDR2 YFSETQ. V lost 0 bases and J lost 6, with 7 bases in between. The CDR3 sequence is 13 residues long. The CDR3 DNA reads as TGCGCCAGCAGCTTGGATTTAGGTCAGCCCCAGCATTTT. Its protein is CASSLDLGQPQHF.

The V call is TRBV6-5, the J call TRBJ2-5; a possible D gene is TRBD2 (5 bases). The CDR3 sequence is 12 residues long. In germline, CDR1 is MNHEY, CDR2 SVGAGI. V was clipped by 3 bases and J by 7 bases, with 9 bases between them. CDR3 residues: CASSYPRGTQYF. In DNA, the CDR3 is TGTGCCAGCAGTTATCCACGGGGGACCCAGTACTTC.

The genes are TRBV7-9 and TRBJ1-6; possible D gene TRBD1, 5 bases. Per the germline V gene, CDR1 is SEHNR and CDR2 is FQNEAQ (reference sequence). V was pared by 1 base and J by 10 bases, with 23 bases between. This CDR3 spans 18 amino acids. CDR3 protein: CASSLGKNLPGPGSPLHF. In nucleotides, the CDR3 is TGTGCCAGCAGCTTAGGCAAAAATCTACCGGGGCCGGGATCACCCCTCCACTTT.

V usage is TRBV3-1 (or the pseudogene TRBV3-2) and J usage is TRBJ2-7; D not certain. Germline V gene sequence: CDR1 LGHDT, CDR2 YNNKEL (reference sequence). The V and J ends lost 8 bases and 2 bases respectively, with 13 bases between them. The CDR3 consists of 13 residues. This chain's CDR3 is CASAQSTTYEQYF. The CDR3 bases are TGTGCCAGCGCTCAAAGCACAACCTACGAGCAGTACTTC.

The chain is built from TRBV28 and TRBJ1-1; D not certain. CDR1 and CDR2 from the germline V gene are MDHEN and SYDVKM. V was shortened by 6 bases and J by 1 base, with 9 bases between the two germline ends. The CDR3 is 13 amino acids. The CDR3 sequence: CASSPGRNTEAFF. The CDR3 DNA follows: TGTGCCAGCAGCCCCGGGCGGAACACTGAAGCTTTCTTT.

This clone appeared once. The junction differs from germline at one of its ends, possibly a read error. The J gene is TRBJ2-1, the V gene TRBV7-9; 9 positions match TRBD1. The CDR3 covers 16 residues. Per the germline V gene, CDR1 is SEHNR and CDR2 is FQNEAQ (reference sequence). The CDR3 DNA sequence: TGTGCCAGCACCTTACGTCCGGGACAGGGTTCGCATGAGCAGTTCTTC. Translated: CASTLRPGQGSHEQFF. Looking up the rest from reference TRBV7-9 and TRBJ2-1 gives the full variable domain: DTGVSQNPRHKITKRGQNVTFRCDPISEHNRLYWYRQTLGQGPEFLTYFQNEAQLEKSRLLSDRFSAERPKGSFSTLEIQRTEQGDSAMYLCASTLRPGQGSHEQFFGPGTRLTVL.

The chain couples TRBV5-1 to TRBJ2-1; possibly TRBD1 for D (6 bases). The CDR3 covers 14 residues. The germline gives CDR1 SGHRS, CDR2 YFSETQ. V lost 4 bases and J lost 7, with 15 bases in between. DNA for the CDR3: TGCGCCAGCAGCAAAGGACAGATCTCGAATGAGCAGTTCTTC. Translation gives CASSKGQISNEQFF.

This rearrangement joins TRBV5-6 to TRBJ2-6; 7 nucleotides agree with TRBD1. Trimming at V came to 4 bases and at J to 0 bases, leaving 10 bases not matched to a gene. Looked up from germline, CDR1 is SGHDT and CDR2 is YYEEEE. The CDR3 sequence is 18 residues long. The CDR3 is CASSTTGTYLSGANVLTF. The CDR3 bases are TGTGCCAGCAGCACGACAGGGACCTACCTCTCTGGGGCCAACGTCCTGACTTTC.

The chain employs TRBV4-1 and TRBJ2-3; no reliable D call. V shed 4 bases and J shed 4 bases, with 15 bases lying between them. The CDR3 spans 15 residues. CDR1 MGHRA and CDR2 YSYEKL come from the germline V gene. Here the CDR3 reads CASSRGGRASDTQYF. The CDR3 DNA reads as TGCGCCAGCAGCCGTGGCGGCAGAGCGTCAGATACGCAGTATTTT.

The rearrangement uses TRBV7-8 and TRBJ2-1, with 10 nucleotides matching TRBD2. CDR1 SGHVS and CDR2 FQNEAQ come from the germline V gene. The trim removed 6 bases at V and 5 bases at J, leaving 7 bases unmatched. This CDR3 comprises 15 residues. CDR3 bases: TGTGCCAGCAGTACCCTAGCGGGGGCCGACAATGAGCAGTTCTTC. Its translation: CASSTLAGADNEQFF.

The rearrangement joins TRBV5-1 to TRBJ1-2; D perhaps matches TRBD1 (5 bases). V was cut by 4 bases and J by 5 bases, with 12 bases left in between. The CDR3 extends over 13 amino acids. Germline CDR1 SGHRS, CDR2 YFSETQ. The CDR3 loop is CASSPTAGYGYTF. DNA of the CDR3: TGCGCCAGCAGCCCGACAGCAGGTTATGGCTACACCTTC.

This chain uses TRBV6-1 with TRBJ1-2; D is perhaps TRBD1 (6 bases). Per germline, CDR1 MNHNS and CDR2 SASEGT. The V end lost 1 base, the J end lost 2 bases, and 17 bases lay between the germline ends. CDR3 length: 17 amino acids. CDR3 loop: CASSEVGGLGRNYGYTF. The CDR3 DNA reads TGTGCCAGCAGTGAAGTAGGGGGTTTAGGGCGGAACTATGGCTACACCTTC.

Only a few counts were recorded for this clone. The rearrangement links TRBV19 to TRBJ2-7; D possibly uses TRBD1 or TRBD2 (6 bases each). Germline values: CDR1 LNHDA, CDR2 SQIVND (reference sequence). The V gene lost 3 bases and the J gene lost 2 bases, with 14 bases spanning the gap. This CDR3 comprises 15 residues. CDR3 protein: CASSIVHGGPYEQYF. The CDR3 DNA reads TGTGCCAGTAGTATCGTCCATGGGGGGCCCTACGAGCAGTACTTC.

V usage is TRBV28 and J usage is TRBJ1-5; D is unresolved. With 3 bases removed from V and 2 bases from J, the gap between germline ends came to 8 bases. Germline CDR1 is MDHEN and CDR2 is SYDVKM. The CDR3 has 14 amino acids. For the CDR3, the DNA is TGTGCCAGCAGTTTTGTCCGGGGCAATCAGCCCCAGCATTTT. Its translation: CASSFVRGNQPQHF.